What follows are 27 T cell receptor beta chains derived from one specimen sequenced in a study of cytomegalovirus exposure and HLA in healthy donors. PCR primers comprised 60 Vbeta and 13 Jbeta primers. Here immunoSEQ multiplex PCR was the method, and the copy in TCRdb shows in-frame clones only, minus some. The sample lists approximately 300,000 clones; almost 85% were seen once. Material for sequencing was PBMCs. The receptor set was obtained from a woman between 40 and 50 years old in good health and CMV-seropositive.

The chain carries TRBV7-2 and TRBJ2-7; 8 nucleotides agree with TRBD2. Germline loops: CDR1 SGHTA, CDR2 FQGNSA. The CDR3 extends over 14 amino acids. The junction had 9 bases not matched to a gene; V was cut back by 5 bases and J by 6 bases. The CDR3 region has the DNA TGTGCCAGCAGCAGGACTAGCCGCCAGATCGAGCAGTACTTC. It codes for CASSRTSRQIEQYF.

This clone has a handful of counts. CDR3 bases: TGTGCCACCAGCAGAGATAGGGGGACAGGGGCCCCCGAAGGTGAGCAGTACTTC. Translation gives CATSRDRGTGAPEGEQYF. The genes are TRBV15 and TRBJ2-7; 10 bases match TRBD1. The CDR3 loop spans 18 amino acids. Germline V gene lookup returns CDR1 LNHNV and CDR2 YYDKDF (reference sequence). V was pared by 0 bases and J by 7 bases, with 15 bases of the junction left unmatched.

A note on this clone: Germline is not matched at one junction end, which may reflect a read error. V is TRBV9 and J is TRBJ1-2; 7 bases are a match to TRBD1. The CDR3 loop spans 13 amino acids. Germline CDR1 is SGDLS and CDR2 is YYNGEE. In nucleotides, the CDR3 is TGTGCCAGCAGCGTAGGGGACAGTCCAAGATACGCCTTC. As protein: CASSVGDSPRYAF.

V is TRBV7-2 and J is TRBJ1-1; TRBD1 agrees at 7 bases. CDR3 size: 16 residues. V lost 1 base, J lost 3 bases, and 8 bases stayed unmatched. Per germline, CDR1 SGHTA and CDR2 FQGNSA. The CDR3 nucleotides read TGTGCCAGCAGCTTAGGGAGGGGGCGTCGCGACACTGAAGCTTTCTTT. Its translation: CASSLGRGRRDTEAFF.

The chain carries TRBV4-1 and TRBJ2-3; TRBD2 matches at 8 bases. This CDR3 comprises 16 residues. CDR1 and CDR2 from the germline V gene are MGHRA and YSYEKL. Trimming at V came to 3 bases and at J to 5 bases, leaving 10 bases not matched to a gene. CDR3 DNA: TGCGCCAGCAGCCAGAATAGCGGGAAGGGTAAAGATACGCAGTATTTT. Protein product: CASSQNSGKGKDTQYF.

The J gene is TRBJ2-3, the V gene TRBV7-2; D not resolved. V was trimmed by 5 bases and J by 2 bases, leaving 17 bases between them. The CDR3 covers 16 residues. From germline, CDR1 is SGHTA and CDR2 FQGNSA. This CDR3 is CASSPPSGRITDTQYF. CDR3 DNA sequence: TGTGCCAGCAGCCCCCCCTCGGGTAGGATCACAGATACGCAGTATTTT.

J is TRBJ1-2 and V is TRBV5-1, with 10 bases lining up with TRBD1. This CDR3 region has 14 residues. Per the germline V gene, CDR1 is SGHRS and CDR2 is YFSETQ. The trim removed 0 bases at V and 7 bases at J, leaving 3 bases unmatched. The CDR3 coding sequence is TGCGCCAGCAGCTTGGAGGGACAGGGGTTTGGCTACACCTTC. The encoded protein is CASSLEGQGFGYTF.

V gene TRBV6-1 combines with J gene TRBJ2-7, with 10 nucleotides matching TRBD2. This CDR3 has 13 amino acids. Germline V CDR1 and CDR2: MNHNS, SASEGT. V was clipped by 6 bases and J by 2 bases; unmatched bases: 1. The CDR3 loop is CASRGTSAYEQYF. CDR3 nucleotide sequence: TGTGCCAGCAGAGGGACTAGCGCCTACGAGCAGTACTTC.

In this sample, this clone turned up once. J is TRBJ2-3 and V is TRBV9, with 7 bases identical to TRBD2. Looked up from germline, CDR1 is SGDLS and CDR2 is YYNGEE. V shed 1 base, J shed 2 bases, and the junction held 7 bases outside the gene matches. The CDR3 sequence is 16 residues long. CDR3 sequence reads: CASSVLAGTNTDTQYF. The CDR3 DNA reads as TGTGCCAGCAGCGTACTTGCGGGGACTAACACAGATACGCAGTATTTT.

V and J are TRBV29-1 and TRBJ1-4; perhaps TRBD1 as D (5 bases). CDR1 SQVTM and CDR2 ANQGSEA come from the germline V gene. V lost 3 bases and J 0 bases, leaving 11 bases between the germline ends. The CDR3 length is 15 residues. The CDR3 reads CSVDDRLATNEKLFF. The CDR3 DNA reads as TGCAGCGTTGACGACAGACTTGCAACTAATGAAAAACTGTTTTTT. Together with reference TRBV29-1 and TRBJ1-4, the CDR3 gives the full variable domain: SAVISQKPSRDICQRGTSLTIQCQVDSQVTMMFWYRQQPGQSLTLIATANQGSEATYESGFVIDKFPISRPNLTFSTLTVSNMSPEDSSIYLCSVDDRLATNEKLFFGSGTQLSVL.

This sequence joins TRBV9 and TRBJ1-2; D not certain. The V gene lost 6 bases and the J gene lost 3 bases, with 15 bases spanning the gap. The germline gives CDR1 SGDLS, CDR2 YYNGEE. This CDR3 has 14 residues. The CDR3 DNA sequence: TGTGCCAGCACCCTCACTGAGGGCGACTATGGCTACACCTTC. Its translation is CASTLTEGDYGYTF. The complete variable domain, with remaining parts taken from reference TRBV9 and TRBJ1-2, reads DSGVTQTPKHLITATGQRVTLRCSPRSGDLSVYWYQQSLDQGLQFLIQYYNGEERAKGNILERFSAQQFPDLHSELNLSSLELGDSALYFCASTLTEGDYGYTFGSGTRLTVV.

The V gene is TRBV30, the J gene TRBJ2-3; 10 bases line up with TRBD2. Germline CDR1 reads GTSNPN; CDR2 reads SVGIG (reference sequence). The CDR3 contains 16 residues. The J segment lost 4 bases and the V segment lost 5 bases, leaving 12 bases of the junction unmatched. The DNA of the CDR3 is TGTGCCTGGGATGCCGGGCTAGCGGGAGTGTCAGATACGCAGTATTTT. It specifies CAWDAGLAGVSDTQYF.

The rearrangement uses TRBV28 and TRBJ1-1; 7 positions agree with TRBD1. The CDR3 is 15 amino acids. After removal of 5 bases from V and 2 bases from J, the junction contained 8 bases not matched to a gene. Germline CDR1 is MDHEN and CDR2 is SYDVKM. In DNA form, the CDR3 reads TGTGCCAGCAGTCTCCTGGACAGGATTAACACTGAAGCTTTCTTT. It encodes CASSLLDRINTEAFF.

The chain recombines TRBV11-3 with TRBJ2-1, with D tentatively TRBD2 (6 bases). Trimming removed 6 bases at V and 11 bases at J, with 14 bases between. The CDR3 is 12 residues long. CDR1 is SGHNT, CDR2 YENEEA, per germline. Here the CDR3 reads CASSTGDSQQFF. For the CDR3, the DNA is TGTGCCAGCAGTACCGGGGACTCCCAGCAGTTCTTC.

The gene calls are TRBV19 and TRBJ2-7; no firm D call. This CDR3 comprises 13 residues. In germline, CDR1 is LNHDA, CDR2 SQIVND (reference sequence). Trimming stripped 5 bases from V and 1 base from J, with 9 bases between. DNA of the CDR3: TGTGCCAGTAGTCTGCAGGCATCCTACGAGCAGTACTTC. Translation: CASSLQASYEQYF.

About this clone: At one end the junction does not follow the germline gene, possibly because of a read error. The chain uses TRBV2 and TRBJ1-3; 8 bases align to TRBD1. CDR1 and CDR2 from the germline V gene are SNHLY and FYNNEI. The CDR3 consists of 17 residues. CDR3 coding DNA: TGTGCCAGGAGTGAGAGACAGGGGATCAGCTCTGGAAACACCATATATTTT. As protein: CARSERQGISSGNTIYF.

The V gene is TRBV25-1, the J gene TRBJ1-1, with D unclear. CDR1 and CDR2 (germline): MGHDK, SYGVNS. V was clipped by 8 bases and J by 6 bases, with 10 bases between them. This CDR3 contains 11 residues. CDR3 residues: CASARGAEAFF. The CDR3 coding sequence is TGTGCCAGCGCTCGCGGAGCTGAAGCTTTCTTT. Based on the CDR3 plus reference TRBV25-1 and TRBJ1-1, the full variable domain is EADIYQTPRYLVIGTGKKITLECSQTMGHDKMYWYQQDPGMELHLIHYSYGVNSTEKGDLSSESTVSRIRTEHFPLTLESARPSHTSQYLCASARGAEAFFGQGTRLTVV.

The chain carries TRBV4-2 and TRBJ2-3; D not certain. The CDR3 sequence is 15 residues long. Deletions cut 0 bases from V and 4 bases from J, with 11 bases between. Germline V gives CDR1 LGHNA, CDR2 YNFKEQ. The CDR3 DNA follows: TGTGCCAGCAGCCAAGATTTCCTCTCGGCAGATACGCAGTATTTT. It is translated as CASSQDFLSADTQYF.

The J gene is TRBJ1-5, the V gene TRBV14; unclear D gene. CDR1 is SGHDN and CDR2 is FVKESK in the germline V gene. CDR3 length: 13 residues. Deletions cut 0 bases from V and 6 bases from J, with 6 bases between. The CDR3 DNA reads TGTGCCAGCAGCCAAGATTATAGTCAGCCCCAGCATTTT. Its translation is CASSQDYSQPQHF.

The genes are TRBV5-4 and TRBJ1-2, with D perhaps matching TRBD1 (6 bases). Trimming cost V 4 bases and J 8 bases, with 24 bases left between them. This CDR3 is 16 amino acids long. CDR1 is SGHNT, CDR2 YYREEE, per germline (reference sequence). The CDR3 loop is CASSPSITSGRGGYTF. The CDR3 DNA reads as TGTGCCAGCAGCCCGTCCATCACTTCCGGGAGGGGGGGCTACACCTTC. Combining the CDR3 with reference TRBV5-4 and TRBJ1-2 gives the whole variable domain ETGVTQSPTHLIKTRGQQVTLRCSSQSGHNTVSWYQQALGQGPQFIFQYYREEENGRGNFPPRFSGLQFPNYSSELNVNALELDDSALYLCASSPSITSGRGGYTFGSGTRLTVV.

This clone was detected only once. This chain joins TRBV5-1 and TRBJ2-1, with 8 bases that match TRBD2. Germline CDR1 is SGHRS and CDR2 is YFSETQ. V lost 0 bases and J lost 7; bases outside the gene matches: 15. The CDR3 spans 18 residues. The CDR3 loop reads CASSLVSPVAGLGNEQFF. In nucleotides, the CDR3 is TGCGCCAGCAGCTTGGTTTCGCCCGTAGCGGGACTTGGGAATGAGCAGTTCTTC.

This rearrangement joins TRBV18 to TRBJ1-1; no reliable D call. V shed 1 base and J shed 4 bases, with 13 bases lying between them. The CDR3 is 15 residues long. CDR1 is KGHSH and CDR2 is LQKENI in the germline V gene. The CDR3 here is CASSPQGGRVTEAFF. The CDR3 coding sequence is TGTGCCAGCTCACCACAGGGAGGCCGGGTCACTGAAGCTTTCTTT.

This chain connects TRBV9 to TRBJ2-1, with 14 nucleotides matching TRBD2. Trimming cost V 0 bases and J 5 bases; bases outside gene matches: 7. Germline-derived CDR1 and CDR2 are SGDLS and YYNGEE. CDR3 length: 18 amino acids. This chain's CDR3 is CASSVATGTSGGDNEQFF. In DNA form, the CDR3 reads TGTGCCAGCAGCGTAGCTACCGGGACTAGCGGGGGTGACAATGAGCAGTTCTTC.

This clone appeared a few times. V is TRBV6-5 and J is TRBJ2-7; perhaps TRBD2 as D (5 bases). Trimming removed 5 bases at V and 0 bases at J, with 11 bases between. The V gene's germline CDR1 is MNHEY and CDR2 SVGAGI. The CDR3 has 14 residues. CDR3: CASSGVGSSYEQYF. For the CDR3, the DNA is TGTGCCAGCAGTGGAGTAGGGAGCTCCTACGAGCAGTACTTC.

The chain carries TRBV19 and TRBJ2-5; TRBD2 matches at 11 bases. Germline trimming cut 1 base from V and 5 bases from J; bases unmatched to any gene: 12. Germline lookup yields CDR1 LNHDA and CDR2 SQIVND (reference sequence). The CDR3 extends over 18 amino acids. The chain's CDR3 is CASSIGAPVAGGVETQYF. The CDR3 DNA reads TGTGCCAGTAGTATAGGGGCCCCCGTAGCGGGAGGGGTCGAGACCCAGTACTTC.

The DNA of the CDR3 is TGTGCCAGCAGGGATCCGGGACAGGGAGGGACCGGGGAGCTGTTTTTT. Its translation: CASRDPGQGGTGELFF. The chain recombines TRBV2 with TRBJ2-2, with 9 bases aligning to TRBD1. CDR1 SNHLY and CDR2 FYNNEI come from the germline V gene. Unmatched junction bases numbered 10, after V lost 6 bases and J lost 5 bases. The CDR3 sequence is 16 residues long.

The CDR3 DNA is TGTGCCAGCAGCCTACGCCTTAGCGGAGACACAGATACGCAGTATTTT. Its protein is CASSLRLSGDTDTQYF. The chain couples TRBV7-9 to TRBJ2-3; D may be TRBD2 (6 bases). Between the trimmed V and J ends, which lost 5 bases and 2 bases, there was a span of 17 bases. Germline V gene data show CDR1 as SEHNR and CDR2 as FQNEAQ (reference sequence). The CDR3 totals 16 residues.